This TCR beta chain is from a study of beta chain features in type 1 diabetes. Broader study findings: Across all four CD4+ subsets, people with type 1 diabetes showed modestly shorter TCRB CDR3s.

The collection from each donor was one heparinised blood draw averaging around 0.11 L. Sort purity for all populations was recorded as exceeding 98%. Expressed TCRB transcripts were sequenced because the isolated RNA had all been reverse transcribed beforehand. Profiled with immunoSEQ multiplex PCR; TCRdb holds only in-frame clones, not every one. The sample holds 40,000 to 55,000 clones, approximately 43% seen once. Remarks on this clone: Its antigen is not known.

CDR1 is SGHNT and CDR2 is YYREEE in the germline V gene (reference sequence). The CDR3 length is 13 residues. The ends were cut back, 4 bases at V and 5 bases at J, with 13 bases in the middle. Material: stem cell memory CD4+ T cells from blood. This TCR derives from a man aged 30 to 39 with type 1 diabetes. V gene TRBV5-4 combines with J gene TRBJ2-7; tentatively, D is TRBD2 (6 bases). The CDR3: CASSIMTRDEQYF. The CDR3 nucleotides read TGTGCCAGCAGCATAATGACTAGGGACGAGCAGTACTTC. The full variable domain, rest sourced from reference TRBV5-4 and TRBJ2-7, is ETGVTQSPTHLIKTRGQQVTLRCSSQSGHNTVSWYQQALGQGPQFIFQYYREEENGRGNFPPRFSGLQFPNYSSELNVNALELDDSALYLCASSIMTRDEQYFGPGTRLTVT.